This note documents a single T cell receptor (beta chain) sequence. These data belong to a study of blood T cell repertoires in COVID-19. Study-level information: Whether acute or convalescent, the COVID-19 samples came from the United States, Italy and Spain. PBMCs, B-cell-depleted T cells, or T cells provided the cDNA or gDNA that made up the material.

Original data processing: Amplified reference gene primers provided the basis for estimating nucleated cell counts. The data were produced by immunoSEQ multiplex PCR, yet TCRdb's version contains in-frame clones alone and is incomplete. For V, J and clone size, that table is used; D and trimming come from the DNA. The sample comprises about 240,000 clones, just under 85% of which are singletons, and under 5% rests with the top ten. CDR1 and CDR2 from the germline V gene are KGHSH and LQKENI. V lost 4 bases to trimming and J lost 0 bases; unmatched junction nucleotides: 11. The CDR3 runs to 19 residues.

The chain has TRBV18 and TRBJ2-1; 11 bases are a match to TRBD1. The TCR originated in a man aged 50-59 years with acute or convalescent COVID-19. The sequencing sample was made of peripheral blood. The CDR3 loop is CASSLGTGGTLSSYNEQFF. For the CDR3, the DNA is TGTGCCAGCTCACTGGGGACAGGGGGAACCCTAAGCTCCTACAATGAGCAGTTCTTC.